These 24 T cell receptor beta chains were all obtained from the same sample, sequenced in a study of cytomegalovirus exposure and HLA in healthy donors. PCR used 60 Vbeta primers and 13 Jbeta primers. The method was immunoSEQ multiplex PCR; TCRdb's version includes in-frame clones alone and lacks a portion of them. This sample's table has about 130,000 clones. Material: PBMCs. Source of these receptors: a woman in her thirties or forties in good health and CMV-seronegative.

CDR3 bases: TGTGCCAGCAGCAATCGGGCAGGGTTGTACGAGCAGTACGTC. It codes for CASSNRAGLYEQYV. The genes are TRBV21-1 and TRBJ2-7; the listed D gene, TRBD1, was not tested against the DNA. TRBV21-1 is listed as a pseudogene. The CDR3 length is 14 residues.

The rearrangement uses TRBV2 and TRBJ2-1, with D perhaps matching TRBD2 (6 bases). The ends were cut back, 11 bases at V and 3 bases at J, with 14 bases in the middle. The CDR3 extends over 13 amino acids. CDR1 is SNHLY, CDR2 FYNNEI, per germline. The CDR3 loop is CACKGGVYNEQFF. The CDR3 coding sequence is TGTGCCTGCAAGGGAGGTGTCTACAATGAGCAGTTCTTC.

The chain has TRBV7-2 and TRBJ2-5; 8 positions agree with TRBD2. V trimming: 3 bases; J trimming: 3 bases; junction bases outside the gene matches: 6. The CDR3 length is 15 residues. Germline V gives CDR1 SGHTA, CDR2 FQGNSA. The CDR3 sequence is CASSLLGGAEETQYF. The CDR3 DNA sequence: TGTGCCAGCAGCTTGCTCGGGGGGGCAGAAGAGACCCAGTACTTC.

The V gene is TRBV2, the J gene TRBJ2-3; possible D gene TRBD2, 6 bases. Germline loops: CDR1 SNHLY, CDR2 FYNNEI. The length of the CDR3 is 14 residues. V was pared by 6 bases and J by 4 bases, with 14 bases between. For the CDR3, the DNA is TGTGCCAGCAGGGAGGAGGGGAATTCAGATACGCAGTATTTT. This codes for CASREEGNSDTQYF.

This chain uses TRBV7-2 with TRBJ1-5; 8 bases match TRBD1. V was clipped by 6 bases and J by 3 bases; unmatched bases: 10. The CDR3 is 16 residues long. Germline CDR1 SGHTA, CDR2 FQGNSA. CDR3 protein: CASRRTGTGDNQPQHF. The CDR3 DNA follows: TGTGCCAGCAGAAGGACCGGGACAGGAGACAATCAGCCCCAGCATTTT.

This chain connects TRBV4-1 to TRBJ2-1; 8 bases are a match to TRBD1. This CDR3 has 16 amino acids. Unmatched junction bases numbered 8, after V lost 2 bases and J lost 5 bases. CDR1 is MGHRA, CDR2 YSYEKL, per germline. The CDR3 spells CASSQPDRGGNNEQFF. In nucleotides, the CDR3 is TGCGCCAGCAGCCAACCTGACAGGGGCGGCAACAATGAGCAGTTCTTC.

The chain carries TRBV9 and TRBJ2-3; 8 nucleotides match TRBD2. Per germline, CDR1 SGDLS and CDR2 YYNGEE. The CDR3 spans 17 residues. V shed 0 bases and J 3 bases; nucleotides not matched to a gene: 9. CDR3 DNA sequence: TGTGCCAGCAGCGTAGAGACGAGCGGGGGAGTGACAGATACGCAGTATTTT. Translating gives CASSVETSGGVTDTQYF.

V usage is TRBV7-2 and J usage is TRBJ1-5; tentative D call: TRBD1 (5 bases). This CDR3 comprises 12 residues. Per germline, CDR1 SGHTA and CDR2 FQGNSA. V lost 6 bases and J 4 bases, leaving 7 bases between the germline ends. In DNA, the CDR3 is TGTGCCAGCAGTACAGGTAATCAGCCCCAGCATTTT. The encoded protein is CASSTGNQPQHF.

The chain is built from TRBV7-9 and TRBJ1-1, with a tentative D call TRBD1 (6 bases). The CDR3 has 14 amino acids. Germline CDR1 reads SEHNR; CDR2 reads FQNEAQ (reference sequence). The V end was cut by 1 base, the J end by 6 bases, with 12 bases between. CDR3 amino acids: CASSLDRARPEAFF. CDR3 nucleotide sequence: TGTGCCAGCAGCTTAGACAGGGCGAGGCCTGAAGCTTTCTTT.

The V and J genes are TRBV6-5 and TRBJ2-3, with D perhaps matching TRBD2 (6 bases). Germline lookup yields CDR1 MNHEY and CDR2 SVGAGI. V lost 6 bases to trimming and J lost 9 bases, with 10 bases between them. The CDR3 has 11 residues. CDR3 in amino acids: CASSGGSTQYF. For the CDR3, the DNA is TGTGCCAGCAGCGGAGGGTCAACGCAGTATTTT.

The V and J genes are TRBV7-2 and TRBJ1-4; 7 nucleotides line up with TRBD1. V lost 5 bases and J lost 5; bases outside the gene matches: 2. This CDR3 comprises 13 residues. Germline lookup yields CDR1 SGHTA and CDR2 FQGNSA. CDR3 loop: CASSRDSNEKLFF. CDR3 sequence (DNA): TGTGCCAGCAGCCGGGACAGCAATGAAAAACTGTTTTTT.

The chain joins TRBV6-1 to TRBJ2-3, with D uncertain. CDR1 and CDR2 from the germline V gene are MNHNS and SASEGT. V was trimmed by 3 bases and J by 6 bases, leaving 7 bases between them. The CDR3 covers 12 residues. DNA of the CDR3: TGTGCCAGCAGTGACTACTGGGATACGCAGTATTTT. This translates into CASSDYWDTQYF.

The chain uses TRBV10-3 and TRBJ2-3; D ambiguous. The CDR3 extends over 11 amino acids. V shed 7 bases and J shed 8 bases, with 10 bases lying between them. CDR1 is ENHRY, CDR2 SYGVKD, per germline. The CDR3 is CAIKIGGTQYF. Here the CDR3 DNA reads TGTGCCATCAAGATCGGTGGTACGCAGTATTTT.

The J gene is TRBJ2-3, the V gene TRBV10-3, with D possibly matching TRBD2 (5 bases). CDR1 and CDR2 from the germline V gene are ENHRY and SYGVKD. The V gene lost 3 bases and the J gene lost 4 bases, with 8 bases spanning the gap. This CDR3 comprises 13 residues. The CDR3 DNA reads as TGTGCCATCAGTGAAGAGGACTCAGATACGCAGTATTTT. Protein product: CAISEEDSDTQYF.

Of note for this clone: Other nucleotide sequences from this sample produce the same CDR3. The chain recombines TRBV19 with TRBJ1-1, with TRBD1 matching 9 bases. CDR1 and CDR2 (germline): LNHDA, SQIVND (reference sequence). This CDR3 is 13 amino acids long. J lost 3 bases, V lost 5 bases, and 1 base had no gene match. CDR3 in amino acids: CASSRDRDTEAFF. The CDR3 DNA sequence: TGTGCCAGTAGTCGGGACAGGGACACTGAAGCTTTCTTT.

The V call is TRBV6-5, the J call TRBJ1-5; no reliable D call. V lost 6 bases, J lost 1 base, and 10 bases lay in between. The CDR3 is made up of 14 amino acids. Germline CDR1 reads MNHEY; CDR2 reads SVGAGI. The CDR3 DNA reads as TGTGCCAGCAGACCTTGGAGGAGCAATCAGCCCCAGCATTTT. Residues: CASRPWRSNQPQHF.

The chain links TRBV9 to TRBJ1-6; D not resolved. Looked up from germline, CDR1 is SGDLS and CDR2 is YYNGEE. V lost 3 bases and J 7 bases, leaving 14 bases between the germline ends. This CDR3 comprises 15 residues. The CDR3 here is CASSGPEAGNSPLHF. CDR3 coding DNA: TGTGCCAGCAGCGGACCCGAGGCCGGCAATTCACCCCTCCACTTT.

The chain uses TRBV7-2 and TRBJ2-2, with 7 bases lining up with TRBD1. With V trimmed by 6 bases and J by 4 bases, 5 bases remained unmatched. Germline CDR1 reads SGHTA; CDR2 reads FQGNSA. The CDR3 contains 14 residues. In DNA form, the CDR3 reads TGTGCCAGCAGACCGGACAGGAGCACCGGGGAGCTGTTTTTT. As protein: CASRPDRSTGELFF.

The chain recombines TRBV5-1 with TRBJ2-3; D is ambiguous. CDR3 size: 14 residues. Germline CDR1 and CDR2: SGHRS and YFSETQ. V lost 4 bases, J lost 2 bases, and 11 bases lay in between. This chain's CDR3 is CASSPRPDTDTQYF. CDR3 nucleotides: TGCGCCAGCAGCCCGCGGCCGGACACAGATACGCAGTATTTT.

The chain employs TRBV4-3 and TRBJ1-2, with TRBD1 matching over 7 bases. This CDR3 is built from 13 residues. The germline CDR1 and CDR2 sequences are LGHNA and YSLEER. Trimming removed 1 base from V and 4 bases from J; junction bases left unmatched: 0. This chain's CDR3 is CASSQAGGYGYTF. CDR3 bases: TGCGCCAGCAGCCAAGCAGGGGGCTATGGCTACACCTTC.

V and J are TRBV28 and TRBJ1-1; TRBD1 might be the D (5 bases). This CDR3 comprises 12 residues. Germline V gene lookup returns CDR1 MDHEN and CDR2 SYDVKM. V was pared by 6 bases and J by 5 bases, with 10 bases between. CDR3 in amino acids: CASSLQETEAFF. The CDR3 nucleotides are TGTGCCAGCAGCCTACAGGAGACTGAAGCTTTCTTT.

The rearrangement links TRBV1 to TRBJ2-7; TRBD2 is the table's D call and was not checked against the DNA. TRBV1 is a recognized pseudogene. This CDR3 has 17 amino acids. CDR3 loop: CTSSQGAQRGAFYEQYV. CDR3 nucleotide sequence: TGCACCAGCAGCCAAGGCGCCCAGCGGGGGGCCTTCTACGAGCAGTACGTC.

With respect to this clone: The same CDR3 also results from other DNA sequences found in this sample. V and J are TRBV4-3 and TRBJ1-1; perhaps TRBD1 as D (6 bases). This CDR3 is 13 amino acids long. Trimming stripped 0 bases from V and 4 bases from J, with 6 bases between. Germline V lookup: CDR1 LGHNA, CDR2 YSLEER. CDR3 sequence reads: CASSQDRGTEAFF. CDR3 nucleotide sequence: TGCGCCAGCAGCCAAGACAGGGGCACTGAAGCTTTCTTT.

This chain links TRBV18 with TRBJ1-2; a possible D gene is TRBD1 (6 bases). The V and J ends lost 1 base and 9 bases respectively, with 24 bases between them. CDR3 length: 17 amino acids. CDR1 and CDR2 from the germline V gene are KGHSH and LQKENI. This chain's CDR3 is CASSPLSVWGLARSYTF. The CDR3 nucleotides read TGTGCCAGCTCACCACTCTCGGTGTGGGGGCTCGCGAGGAGCTACACCTTC.